Reported below is one T cell receptor beta chain. V dropped 6 bases and J dropped 6 bases, with 15 bases sitting between them. The CDR3 sequence is 13 residues long. Per the germline V gene, CDR1 is SNHLY and CDR2 is FYNNEI. This sample was taken from a study of blood T cells in healthy people across ages. Then a second PCR, running roughly 7 to 11 cycles, was carried out with a sample-barcoded 5' primer and a J-beta primer mix. At least 3 million CDR3-containing paired-end reads were obtained per sample. TCRdb ran MiXCR on the 5' RACE reads and lists one entry per CDR3 protein. Altogether about 680,000 distinct CDR3 sequences are present, around half being singletons, with the ten largest covering around 32%.

The specimen sequenced was blood. The chain joins TRBV2 to TRBJ2-7; D remains ambiguous. The sequence came from a woman aged 55-70 years in good health. CDR3 in amino acids: CASSPTAPIEQYF. In nucleotides, the CDR3 is TGTGCCAGCAGCCCCACTGCCCCTATCGAGCAGTACTTC.